This TCR beta chain was identified in a study of control samples from healthy donors and cancer patients (TCRdb year 2020). On this clone: Its antigen is not yet known. Nothing much larger sits one base from this clone, and base qualities are not available.

The library was obtained by the immunoSEQ multiplex PCR assay. The immuneACCESS repertoire file appears here via TCRdb, limited to in-frame rearrangements. These files lack a portion of the clones; in checked studies, under half of the deficit traces to unresolved V genes, and the cause of the others is not known. The sample includes about 160,000 clones, with approximately 90% observed a single time. 12% of the sample is held by the ten biggest clonotypes. From V the trimming removes 6 bases and from J it removes 4 bases, while the gene matches leave 4 bases of the junction unaccounted for. The germline V gene (reference sequence) yields MNHEY for CDR1 and SMNVEV for CDR2. Including cysteine and phenylalanine, the CDR3 has 14 amino acids. Only CDR3 DNA is held: 42 bases, read in frame from base 1.

The chain was built from TRBV27 and TRBJ2-1; 9 junctional bases match TRBD2. The receptor was derived from a man aged 25 to 40 in good health. Material for sequencing was blood. The CDR3 reads as follows: CASSPSGAYNEQFF. At the DNA level, the sequence is TGTGCCAGCAGCCCTAGCGGGGCTTACAATGAGCAGTTCTTC.